The rows below give T cell receptor beta chains drawn from one sample of a study of shared clonotypes between healthy human individuals. Measured with immunoSEQ multiplex PCR; TCRdb has only the in-frame clones, and not every one. The sample has roughly 660,000 clones; 80% to 95% are singletons. The sequencing sample was made of memory CD8+ T cells from PBMCs. The source is a man aged 18 to 29 in good health. Some clones in this sample may be carry-over from other donors' samples. The CDR3 runs from the conserved cysteine through the conserved F or W. The D gene is left open where the match is weak. The listing skips clone size in some rows; elsewhere it reads once, few, many or a size class.

V	size	D	J	DNA	CDR3
TRBV7-9	once	TRBD1	TRBJ2-7	TGTGCCAGCAGCTTAGCACAGGGGTTTCGCTACGAGCAGTACTTC	CASSLAQGFRYEQYF
TRBV6-1	-	-	TRBJ2-1	TGTGCCAGCAGTGAAGGGTGGGCTAGTAATGAACATGAGCAGTTCTTC	CASSEGWASNEHEQFF
TRBV9	-	TRBD2	TRBJ2-2	TGTGCCAGCAGCGTAGAGTCGGGACTAGCGGGAAGGACCGGGGAGCTGTTTTTT	CASSVESGLAGRTGELFF
TRBV19	-	-	TRBJ2-7	TGTGCCAGTAGTATCCGGGGGAGTATGTACGAGCAGTACTTC	CASSIRGSMYEQYF
TRBV28	-	-	TRBJ2-7	TGTGCCAGCAGTTTAGAACAGGGAAGTTTTCGCTACGAGCAGTACTTC	CASSLEQGSFRYEQYF
TRBV10-3	once	-	TRBJ2-7	TGTGCCATCAGTGAGTCGGCGTCCTCCTACGAGCAGTACTTC	CAISESASSYEQYF
TRBV19	-	-	TRBJ2-7	TGTGCCAGTAGGGTAAAGGGTTCCTCCTACGAGCAGTACTTC	CASRVKGSSYEQYF
TRBV19	few	-	TRBJ2-7	TGTGCCAGTAGTCCGGTGTACAGGGCGGGTTCCTACGAGCAGTACTTC	CASSPVYRAGSYEQYF
TRBV5-1	few	-	TRBJ1-1	TGCGCCAGCAGGCTTAGTACGTTGGGGACTGAAGCTTTCTTT	CASRLSTLGTEAFF
TRBV29-1	-	-	TRBJ2-2	TGCAGTACCGGGACTCCGAACACCGGGGAGCTGTTTTTT	CSTGTPNTGELFF
TRBV7-9	once	TRBD2	TRBJ2-3	TGTGCCAGCAGCTTCATCCCAATCGGGAGGTTGGGCACAGATACGCAGTATTTT	CASSFIPIGRLGTDTQYF
TRBV29-1	-	-	TRBJ2-7	TGCAGCGTTGAAGTAGAAGTGGGGTACGAGCAGTACTTC	CSVEVEVGYEQYF
TRBV13	-	-	TRBJ2-1	TGTGCCAGCAGGTTGAAATTAAGGCAGGTCTCCCCGAATGAGCAGTTCTTC	CASRLKLRQVSPNEQFF
TRBV6-5	-	-	TRBJ2-1	TGTGCCAGCAGTTACTCCCCCGGCAGTTACAATGAGCAGTTCTTC	CASSYSPGSYNEQFF
TRBV28	-	-	TRBJ2-7	TGTGCCAGCAGCGGGCCGTCAGTTGGGCAGGGTTTCCACGAGCAGTACTTC	CASSGPSVGQGFHEQYF
TRBV7-9	-	-	TRBJ1-3	TGTGCCAGCAGCACCTCGGACAGTATTCAAAACACCATATATTTT	CASSTSDSIQNTIYF
TRBV28	-	-	TRBJ1-2	TGTGCCAGCAGTTTGCGGGGGACGGGCTATGGCTACACCTTC	CASSLRGTGYGYTF
TRBV7-8	-	-	TRBJ2-4	TGTGCCAGCAGCCTCCTTTTGGGGGACCAACTAGCCAAAAACATTCAGTACTTC	CASSLLLGDQLAKNIQYF
TRBV7-7	-	-	TRBJ2-5	TGTGCCAGCAGCTTAGACGGGGAAGAGACCCAGTACTTC	CASSLDGEETQYF
TRBV7-8	-	-	TRBJ2-7	TGTGCCAGCAGTACTAGCTACGAGCAGTACTTC	CASSTSYEQYF
TRBV27	-	-	TRBJ2-2	TGTGCCAGCAGTACAATCACCGGGGAGCTGTTTTTT	CASSTITGELFF
TRBV27	-	TRBD1	TRBJ1-1	TGTGCCAGCAGCCCCTTGGGGGGACAGGGGGCCTCTAACACTGAAGCTTTCTTT	CASSPLGGQGASNTEAFF
TRBV9	-	TRBD1	TRBJ2-5	TGTGCCAGCAGCCTTAGCAACAGGGGGCCTGGAGAGACCCAGTACTTC	CASSLSNRGPGETQYF
TRBV29-1	-	-	TRBJ2-1	TGCAGCGTTGAACTGGACAATGAGCAGTTCTTC	CSVELDNEQFF
TRBV7-9	-	-	TRBJ1-2	TGTGCCAGCCCGAATACAGCGAACTATGGCTACACCTTC	CASPNTANYGYTF
TRBV27	-	-	TRBJ2-2	TGTGCCAGCAGTTTGTCTAGCACCGGGGAGCTGTTTTTT	CASSLSSTGELFF
TRBV6-5	once	-	TRBJ2-6	TGTGCCAGCAGTCAGACAGAATCAGGGGCCAACGTCCTGACTTTC	CASSQTESGANVLTF
TRBV4-1	-	-	TRBJ2-7	TGCGCCAGCAGCCCCTCAAGGGGACCACAACTCTACGAGCAGTACTTC	CASSPSRGPQLYEQYF
TRBV27	-	-	TRBJ2-7	TGTGCCAGCAGCCTAAGGGCGGTACCCTACGAGCAGTACTTC	CASSLRAVPYEQYF
TRBV5-1	few	-	TRBJ2-7	TGCGCCAGCAAGGCGGGTTACGAGCAGTACTTC	CASKAGYEQYF
TRBV5-1	-	-	TRBJ2-7	TGCGCCAGCAGCTTGGACGGACCGCCCTACGAGCAGTACTTC	CASSLDGPPYEQYF
TRBV18	once	-	TRBJ2-7	TGTGCCAGCTCACCCTCCAGGGTCTTGGACGAGCAGTACTTC	CASSPSRVLDEQYF
TRBV11-2	-	TRBD2	TRBJ2-1	TGTGCCAGCAGCTTAGCCCCTATGGAGCGGGAAGCCTACAATGAGCAGTTCTTC	CASSLAPMEREAYNEQFF
TRBV27	few	TRBD2	TRBJ2-3	TGTGCCAGCAGTTTACCGAGACTAGCGGGAGAGGTAGATACGCAGTATTTT	CASSLPRLAGEVDTQYF
TRBV27	-	-	TRBJ2-7	TGTGCCAGCAGTTTATTGAGGGGGGGCTACGAGCAGTACTTC	CASSLLRGGYEQYF
TRBV28	-	TRBD2	TRBJ2-3	TGTGCCAGCAGCTACCCGACAGGTCAGCTAGCGGGAGGCACAGATACGCAGTATTTT	CASSYPTGQLAGGTDTQYF
TRBV5-1	-	-	TRBJ1-2	TGCGCCAGCAGCTTGGCTGGGCCCAACTATGGCTACACCTTC	CASSLAGPNYGYTF